The 3 T cell receptor beta chains given below trace back to one sample, sequenced in a study of T cells after yellow fever vaccination. TCRdb re-derived calls from the 5' RACE reads in MiXCR, one entry per CDR3 protein. The sample has approximately 85,000 distinct CDR3 sequences; approximately 12% are singletons. This sample comprised CD8+ T cells not binding an NS4B(214-222) dextramer, sorted from PBMCs, obtained less than 25 days after the first yellow fever vaccination. Receptors originate from a man in his late teens or twenties who received the YFV17D yellow fever vaccine.

This clonotype was detected many times. The J gene is TRBJ2-3, the V gene TRBV12-3 or TRBV12-4, with D hard to call. V was trimmed by 3 bases and J by 4 bases, leaving 2 bases between them. The CDR3 spans 11 residues. The CDR3 coding sequence is TGTGCCAGCAGTTTCTCAGATACGCAGTATTTT. Encoded protein: CASSFSDTQYF.

This clonotype showed up just a few times. The chain links TRBV5-1 to TRBJ2-1; 10 bases line up with TRBD1. After removal of 4 bases from V and 8 bases from J, the junction contained 3 bases not matched to a gene. Germline V gene data show CDR1 as SGHRS and CDR2 as YFSETQ. This CDR3 spans 13 amino acids. CDR3 sequence reads: CASSMDRGDEQFF. In DNA, the CDR3 is TGCGCCAGCAGCATGGACAGGGGGGATGAGCAGTTCTTC.

The V gene is TRBV2, the J gene TRBJ1-1; D is unresolved. The germline V and J ends were trimmed by 3 bases and 2 bases, with 10 bases remaining between them. Germline CDR1 SNHLY, CDR2 FYNNEI. The CDR3 runs to 14 residues. The CDR3 here is CASSEVDPNTEAFF. As DNA, the CDR3 is TGTGCCAGCAGTGAGGTGGACCCAAACACTGAAGCTTTCTTT.